These 24 T cell receptor beta chains share one sample of origin, sequenced in a study of a mutant IDH1 vaccine in newly diagnosed glioma. Clones were sequenced by immunoSEQ multiplex PCR, and TCRdb holds only the in-frame ones, with some missing. This sample carries approximately 66,000 clones, around 84% of them seen once, and the ten largest clones take roughly 4.5%. Their antigen targets remain unknown. The time point was: week 35, safety follow-up. Topical imiquimod was applied with each vaccine dose, which held 300 ug of mutant IDH1 20-mer peptide. Sequencing used PBMCs, obtained from a glioma patient whose treatment included an IDH1 peptide vaccine. These receptors all come from a young man with glioma.

The chain combines TRBV23-1 with TRBJ2-1; D possibly corresponds to TRBD1 (6 bases). TRBV23-1 is assigned to the ORF class and has an uncertain function. Trimming pared 11 bases from V and 2 bases from J, leaving 22 bases between. The CDR3 is 16 residues long. The CDR3 here is CAALGTPAQTYNEQFF. In DNA, the CDR3 is TGCGCCGCCTTGGGGACACCAGCTCAAACCTACAATGAGCAGTTCTTC.

The chain uses TRBV6-1 and TRBJ2-1; 7 positions agree with TRBD1. The germline gives CDR1 MNHNS, CDR2 SASEGT. The CDR3 is made up of 17 amino acids. V dropped 1 base and J dropped 5; count of bases not matched to a gene: 11. The CDR3 DNA follows: TGTGCCAGCAGTGAAGTACTTCGGGACAGCCTAAACAATGAGCAGTTCTTC. Translation: CASSEVLRDSLNNEQFF.

This clone came up a few times. V and J are TRBV4-1 and TRBJ1-4, with D maybe TRBD1 (6 bases). The V gene lost 3 bases and the J gene lost 5 bases, with 10 bases spanning the gap. This CDR3 is built from 14 residues. Germline assignment: CDR1 MGHRA and CDR2 YSYEKL. This CDR3 is CASSHTTGNEKLFF. In nucleotides, the CDR3 is TGCGCCAGCAGCCACACCACAGGGAATGAAAAACTGTTTTTT.

The chain recombines TRBV15 with TRBJ2-7, with 9 bases identical to TRBD1. CDR1 and CDR2 from the germline V gene are LNHNV and YYDKDF (reference sequence). J lost 7 bases, V lost 3 bases, and 10 bases had no gene match. The CDR3 contains 15 residues. The CDR3 DNA follows: TGTGCCACCAGCAGTATCGCGGGACAGGGAAGAGAGCAGTACTTC. Protein product: CATSSIAGQGREQYF.

The rearrangement uses TRBV29-1 and TRBJ2-1; D is ambiguous. This CDR3 has 13 amino acids. Germline V gene lookup returns CDR1 SQVTM and CDR2 ANQGSEA. Deletions cut 7 bases from V and 0 bases from J, with 10 bases between. CDR3 sequence: CSGIWSSYNEQFF. As DNA, the CDR3 is TGCAGCGGCATTTGGAGCTCCTACAATGAGCAGTTCTTC.

A few counts support this clone. V is TRBV9 and J is TRBJ1-5, with TRBD1 as a possible D gene (5 bases). Germline CDR1 reads SGDLS; CDR2 reads YYNGEE. CDR3 length equals 15 residues. V was cut by 3 bases and J by 4 bases, with 14 bases left in between. For the CDR3, the DNA is TGTGCCAGCAGCGCCACCGGGCAGGGTAATCAGCCCCAGCATTTT. It specifies CASSATGQGNQPQHF.

The chain combines TRBV15 with TRBJ2-2; weak D call: TRBD1 (6 bases). The V gene lost 8 bases and the J gene lost 5 bases, with 6 bases spanning the gap. The CDR3 runs to 11 residues. Germline assignment: CDR1 LNHNV and CDR2 YYDKDF (reference sequence). The CDR3 DNA reads as TGTGCCACCCAGGGGACCGGGGAGCTGTTTTTT. This translates into CATQGTGELFF.

This sequence joins TRBV5-1 and TRBJ2-7, with D perhaps TRBD1 (6 bases). Germline V gene sequence: CDR1 SGHRS, CDR2 YFSETQ. The CDR3 contains 18 residues. V lost 4 bases and J lost 3, with 26 bases in between. The CDR3 spells CASSPRQMRQVSYYEQYF. CDR3 DNA: TGCGCCAGCAGCCCAAGACAAATGAGACAGGTCTCCTACTACGAGCAGTACTTC.

This clone occurred once. V and J are TRBV5-6 and TRBJ2-5; 10 bases match TRBD1. Per germline, CDR1 SGHDT and CDR2 YYEEEE. V shed 3 bases, J shed 5 bases, and the junction held 10 bases outside the gene matches. This CDR3 region has 16 residues. CDR3 sequence reads: CASSSGWDRGMETQYF. CDR3 bases: TGTGCCAGCAGCTCGGGCTGGGACAGGGGTATGGAGACCCAGTACTTC.

V usage is TRBV7-9 and J usage is TRBJ1-1, with D possibly matching TRBD1 (6 bases). Germline V gene data show CDR1 as SEHNR and CDR2 as FQNEAQ (reference sequence). V was cut by 6 bases and J by 1 base, with 12 bases left in between. CDR3 length: 14 amino acids. This CDR3 is CASSPGVTNTEAFF. CDR3 nucleotides: TGTGCCAGCAGTCCAGGGGTAACGAACACTGAAGCTTTCTTT.

The sample holds one count of this clone. The rearrangement links TRBV9 to TRBJ2-2, with D tentatively TRBD2 (7 bases). Trimming took 4 bases from V and 4 from J, leaving 14 bases between them. CDR3 length: 15 amino acids. Germline V gives CDR1 SGDLS, CDR2 YYNGEE. In DNA form, the CDR3 reads TGTGCCAGCAGCTCGAGGGGGGGTATCACCGGGGAGCTGTTTTTT. Its protein is CASSSRGGITGELFF.

The chain combines TRBV30 with TRBJ2-6; D is ambiguous. The CDR3 is 15 residues long. Trimming pared 2 bases from V and 0 bases from J, leaving 8 bases between. Germline CDR1 GTSNPN, CDR2 SVGIG (reference sequence). This chain's CDR3 is CAWSFGHSGANVLTF. The CDR3 bases are TGTGCCTGGAGTTTTGGGCACTCTGGGGCCAACGTCCTGACTTTC.

The table lists this clone with a few counts. V is TRBV19 and J is TRBJ1-1; 7 nucleotides align to TRBD1. Germline loops: CDR1 LNHDA, CDR2 SQIVND (reference sequence). Germline trimming cut 4 bases from V and 2 bases from J; bases unmatched to any gene: 7. This CDR3 region has 15 residues. In DNA form, the CDR3 reads TGTGCCAGTAGTAGGAAGGACAGGACCAACACTGAAGCTTTCTTT. It specifies CASSRKDRTNTEAFF.

This clone appeared once. J is TRBJ2-5 and V is TRBV7-9; D is unresolved. Germline assignment: CDR1 SEHNR and CDR2 FQNEAQ (reference sequence). CDR3 size: 14 residues. Deletions cut 1 base from V and 1 base from J, with 7 bases between. This CDR3 reads CASSLVGIQETQYF. Written as DNA, the CDR3 is TGTGCCAGCAGCTTAGTAGGGATCCAAGAGACCCAGTACTTC. Full variable domain (missing parts from reference TRBV7-9 and TRBJ2-5): DTGVSQNPRHKITKRGQNVTFRCDPISEHNRLYWYRQTLGQGPEFLTYFQNEAQLEKSRLLSDRFSAERPKGSFSTLEIQRTEQGDSAMYLCASSLVGIQETQYFGPGTRLLVL.

CDR3 sequence (DNA): TGTGCCAGTAGTATTCGGCCAATAGCGGGAAGCACAGATACGCAGTATTTT. Its translation: CASSIRPIAGSTDTQYF. The V call is TRBV19, the J call TRBJ2-3; 8 bases fit TRBD2. Germline trimming cut 3 bases from V and 0 bases from J; bases unmatched to any gene: 8. There are 17 residues in the CDR3. Germline CDR1 and CDR2: LNHDA and SQIVND (reference sequence). Complete variable domain (other parts from reference TRBV19 and TRBJ2-3): DGGITQSPKYLFRKEGQNVTLSCEQNLNHDAMYWYRQDPGQGLRLIYYSQIVNDFQKGDIAEGYSVSREKKESFPLTVTSAQKNPTAFYLCASSIRPIAGSTDTQYFGPGTRLTVL.

The V gene is TRBV19, the J gene TRBJ1-4, with D maybe TRBD1 (5 bases). CDR1 is LNHDA, CDR2 SQIVND, per germline (reference sequence). V was shortened by 7 bases and J by 0 bases, with 12 bases between the two germline ends. This CDR3 is built from 15 residues. The chain's CDR3 is CASKLGAPTNEKLFF. CDR3 DNA: TGTGCCAGTAAACTAGGGGCCCCAACTAATGAAAAACTGTTTTTT.

The V call is TRBV18, the J call TRBJ1-1; 9 bases fit TRBD1. Germline V lookup: CDR1 KGHSH, CDR2 LQKENI. CDR3 length: 18 residues. The V and J ends lost 6 bases and 5 bases, in that order; junction bases with no gene match: 19. The CDR3 spells CASSPTSGTGPRKTEAFF. The CDR3 region has the DNA TGTGCCAGCTCCCCTACCTCCGGGACAGGGCCCAGAAAAACTGAAGCTTTCTTT.

The V call is TRBV7-9, the J call TRBJ1-1; D is undetermined. Trimming removed 1 base at V and 1 base at J, with 10 bases between. This CDR3 spans 15 amino acids. From germline, CDR1 is SEHNR and CDR2 FQNEAQ (reference sequence). The CDR3 reads CASSLVGRENTEAFF. The CDR3 DNA reads as TGTGCCAGCAGCTTAGTGGGCAGAGAGAACACTGAAGCTTTCTTT.

The chain links TRBV6-5 to TRBJ1-2, with TRBD1 matching over 10 bases. There are 15 residues in the CDR3. In germline, CDR1 is MNHEY, CDR2 SVGAGI. V was pared by 2 bases and J by 8 bases, with 8 bases of the junction left unmatched. The chain's CDR3 is CASSYERQGAQGYTF. CDR3 in DNA: TGTGCCAGCAGTTACGAAAGACAGGGGGCTCAGGGCTACACCTTC.

V is TRBV5-1 and J is TRBJ1-6, with D possibly being TRBD1 (5 bases). The CDR3 sequence is 13 residues long. Germline CDR1 reads SGHRS; CDR2 reads YFSETQ. V was clipped by 0 bases and J by 10 bases, with 8 bases between them. CDR3 sequence (DNA): TGCGCCAGCAGCTTGGCAGGGCGCTCACCCCTCCACTTT. As protein: CASSLAGRSPLHF.

This clone has only one observation. J is TRBJ2-3 and V is TRBV9; TRBD2 matches at 8 bases. CDR1 and CDR2 (germline): SGDLS, YYNGEE. The J segment lost 4 bases and the V segment lost 0 bases, leaving 7 bases of the junction unmatched. The CDR3 is made up of 16 amino acids. CDR3 region: CASSVAELAVSDTQYF. Written as DNA, the CDR3 is TGTGCCAGCAGCGTAGCTGAACTAGCGGTATCAGATACGCAGTATTTT.

This chain uses TRBV6-1 with TRBJ1-5; a weak D match, TRBD1 (6 bases). Germline V gene sequence: CDR1 MNHNS, CDR2 SASEGT. The length of the CDR3 is 15 residues. Trimming removed 6 bases at V and 6 bases at J, with 18 bases between. Here the CDR3 reads CASSQLTGSSQPQHF. The CDR3 nucleotides read TGTGCCAGCAGCCAGCTAACAGGGTCGAGTCAGCCCCAGCATTTT.

The J gene is TRBJ2-7, the V gene TRBV4-2, with 9 bases lining up with TRBD1. CDR1 LGHNA and CDR2 YNFKEQ come from the germline V gene. V shed 4 bases and J 5 bases; nucleotides not matched to a gene: 6. CDR3 length: 14 amino acids. CDR3 DNA: TGTGCCAGCAGCCGAACCGGGACAGGGAACGAGCAGTACTTC. Residues: CASSRTGTGNEQYF.

The chain links TRBV9 to TRBJ2-5; D not certain. The CDR3 runs 15 residues. V was clipped by 0 bases and J by 5 bases, with 14 bases between them. Germline V lookup: CDR1 SGDLS, CDR2 YYNGEE. CDR3 sequence reads: CASSVDPFTTETQYF. The CDR3 DNA sequence: TGTGCCAGCAGCGTAGATCCATTCACGACGGAGACCCAGTACTTC.